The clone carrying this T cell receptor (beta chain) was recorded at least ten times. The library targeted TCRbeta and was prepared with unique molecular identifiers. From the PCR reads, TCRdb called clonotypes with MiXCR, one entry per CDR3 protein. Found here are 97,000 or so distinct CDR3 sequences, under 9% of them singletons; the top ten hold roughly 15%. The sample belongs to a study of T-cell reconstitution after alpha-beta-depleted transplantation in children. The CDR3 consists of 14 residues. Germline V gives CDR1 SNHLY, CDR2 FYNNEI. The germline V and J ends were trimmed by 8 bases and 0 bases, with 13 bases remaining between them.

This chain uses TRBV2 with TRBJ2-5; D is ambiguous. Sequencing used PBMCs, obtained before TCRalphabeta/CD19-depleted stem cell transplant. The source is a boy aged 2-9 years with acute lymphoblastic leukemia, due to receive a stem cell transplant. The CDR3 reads CASHLVRYQETQYF. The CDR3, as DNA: TGTGCCAGCCACTTGGTCAGGTACCAAGAGACCCAGTACTTC.